This T cell receptor beta chain was obtained from a study of blood T cell repertoires in COVID-19. Overall study context: PBMCs, B-cell-depleted T cells, or T cells were the source of the cDNA or gDNA that made up the material.

J gave up 4 bases and V 2 bases, and 4 bases lay outside the gene matches. The germline CDR1 and CDR2 sequences are MNHNY and SVGAGI (reference sequence). This CDR3 region has 14 residues. Original methodology: Reference gene primer amplification gave estimated nucleated cell counts. Generated by immunoSEQ multiplex PCR, the TCRdb table keeps only in-frame clones and is missing some. V and J calls and clone size follow that table, whereas D and trimming were derived from the DNA. The sample lists some 62,000 clones, roughly 80% occurring once. Cohorts were based on clinical histories the participants reported.

This TCR came from a middle-aged woman with acute COVID-19. Sequenced input: PBMCs or T cells enriched from blood (not recorded which). The rearrangement links TRBV6-6 to TRBJ2-7, with 8 bases identical to TRBD2. The CDR3 sequence: CASSYPGRAYEQYF. CDR3 in DNA: TGTGCCAGCAGTTACCCCGGGAGGGCTTACGAGCAGTACTTC.